One and the same sample provided the 21 T cell receptor beta chains below, sequenced in a study of cytomegalovirus exposure and HLA in healthy donors. PCR was performed using 60 Vbeta and 13 Jbeta primers. Sequencing used immunoSEQ multiplex PCR; TCRdb keeps in-frame clones, though not all of them. The table lists over 100,000 clones, roughly 83% of them singletons. Sequences were obtained from PBMCs. These receptors were obtained from a young woman in good health and CMV-seropositive.

The chain combines TRBV30 with TRBJ2-7, with TRBD1 as a possible D gene (5 bases). Trimming took off 2 bases at V and 6 bases at J, with 11 bases between the two ends. The CDR3 totals 12 residues. The germline V gene has CDR1 GTSNPN and CDR2 SVGIG (reference sequence). The CDR3 DNA follows: TGTGCCTGGAGTCCAGGGATTGGCGAGCAGTACTTC. Translating gives CAWSPGIGEQYF.

This clone appeared a few times. This chain joins TRBV5-1 and TRBJ1-1, with D possibly being TRBD1 (6 bases). V was clipped by 0 bases and J by 1 base, with 10 bases between them. Germline assignment: CDR1 SGHRS and CDR2 YFSETQ. This CDR3 is built from 15 residues. DNA of the CDR3: TGCGCCAGCAGCTTGGTTGGGGGGGCGAACACTGAAGCTTTCTTT. Translation gives CASSLVGGANTEAFF.

The rearrangement joins TRBV9 to TRBJ2-1; 10 bases are a match to TRBD2. Germline values: CDR1 SGDLS, CDR2 YYNGEE. V lost 4 bases and J lost 8; bases outside the gene matches: 6. The CDR3 spans 14 residues. CDR3 loop: CASSIGTSVYEQFF. CDR3 DNA: TGTGCCAGCAGCATAGGGACTAGCGTCTATGAGCAGTTCTTC.

V gene TRBV11-3 combines with J gene TRBJ1-2, with 7 bases aligning to TRBD1. From germline, CDR1 is SGHNT and CDR2 YENEEA. Losses at the gene ends were 0 bases for V and 8 bases for J; bases not matched to a gene: 15. The CDR3 has 17 amino acids. The CDR3 nucleotides read TGTGCCAGCAGCTTAGAGTTGGAGGAGGCGGGAGGGGGCGGCTACACCTTC. Translating gives CASSLELEEAGGGGYTF.

The chain recombines TRBV7-3 with TRBJ2-2; no clear D. Per germline, CDR1 SGHTA and CDR2 FQGTGA. CDR3 size: 13 residues. The V end lost 0 bases, the J end lost 5 bases, and 4 bases lay between the germline ends. This CDR3 reads CASSLTETGELFF. The CDR3 DNA sequence: TGTGCCAGCAGCTTAACAGAGACCGGGGAGCTGTTTTTT.

The chain uses TRBV28 and TRBJ2-5, with 8 bases identical to TRBD1. V gave up 3 bases and J gave up 1 base; unmatched junction bases: 7. The CDR3 is made up of 16 amino acids. Germline V gene lookup returns CDR1 MDHEN and CDR2 SYDVKM. The CDR3 nucleotides read TGTGCCAGCAGTTTCACCGGGACAGGACTCCAAGAGACCCAGTACTTC. Its translation: CASSFTGTGLQETQYF. Using reference TRBV28 and TRBJ2-5 for the parts outside the CDR3, the full variable domain is DVKVTQSSRYLVKRTGEKVFLECVQDMDHENMFWYRQDPGLGLRLIYFSYDVKMKEKGDIPEGYSVSREKKERFSLILESASTNQTSMYLCASSFTGTGLQETQYFGPGTRLLVL.

V gene TRBV19 combines with J gene TRBJ1-3, with TRBD1 matching over 9 bases. V lost 7 bases, J lost 2 bases, and 3 bases stayed unmatched. Germline CDR1 is LNHDA and CDR2 is SQIVND (reference sequence). This CDR3 contains 14 residues. The CDR3 DNA sequence: TGTGCCAGTAACGACAGGGGGACTGGAAACACCATATATTTT. Amino acid sequence: CASNDRGTGNTIYF.

V gene TRBV7-6 combines with J gene TRBJ2-7; 7 nucleotides line up with TRBD2. Per germline, CDR1 SGHVS and CDR2 FNYEAQ. Trimming at V came to 1 base and at J to 5 bases, leaving 5 bases not matched to a gene. The CDR3 is 14 residues long. The CDR3 spells CASSLVREAHEQYF. The CDR3 nucleotides are TGTGCCAGCAGCTTAGTTCGGGAGGCCCACGAGCAGTACTTC.

The chain employs TRBV5-4 and TRBJ2-3, with 9 nucleotides matching TRBD1. J was trimmed by 3 bases and V by 5 bases; bases with no gene match: 7. The CDR3 runs to 15 residues. Per the germline V gene, CDR1 is SGHNT and CDR2 is YYREEE (reference sequence). The CDR3 loop is CASSPTGGVTDTQYF. The DNA for the CDR3 is TGTGCCAGCAGTCCTACAGGGGGCGTAACAGATACGCAGTATTTT.

V gene TRBV6-1 combines with J gene TRBJ1-3; perhaps TRBD1 as D (5 bases). V was trimmed by 5 bases and J by 2 bases, leaving 10 bases between them. CDR1 and CDR2 (germline): MNHNS, SASEGT. The CDR3 is 14 amino acids. CDR3 nucleotides: TGTGCCAGCAGTCCGCGGACAACTGGAAACACCATATATTTT. Its translation is CASSPRTTGNTIYF.

The chain has TRBV28 and TRBJ1-5; D is uncertain. V lost 0 bases and J lost 8, with 5 bases in between. The CDR3 spans 12 residues. Per the germline V gene, CDR1 is MDHEN and CDR2 is SYDVKM. For the CDR3, the DNA is TGTGCCAGCAGTTTATGGGAGAAGCCCCAGCATTTT. Encoded protein: CASSLWEKPQHF.

This chain joins TRBV20-1 and TRBJ2-7; D perhaps matches TRBD2 (5 bases). Germline V gene sequence: CDR1 DFQATT, CDR2 SNEGSKA (reference sequence). Between the trimmed V and J ends, which lost 7 bases and 2 bases, there was a span of 9 bases. This CDR3 is built from 11 residues. The CDR3 spells CSGAGPYEQYF. Here the CDR3 DNA reads TGCAGTGGGGCGGGTCCCTACGAGCAGTACTTC.

This clone was recorded once. CDR3 DNA: TGTGCTAGTGGTTCTTACCCAGGGGGAAGGAACACTGAAGCTTTCTTT. Amino acid sequence: CASGSYPGGRNTEAFF. The chain recombines TRBV12-5 with TRBJ1-1, with 7 nucleotides matching TRBD1. The CDR3 sequence is 16 residues long. From germline, CDR1 is LGHNT and CDR2 FRNRAP. V was pared by 4 bases and J by 1 base, with 9 bases of the junction left unmatched.

J is TRBJ2-3 and V is TRBV4-1; 8 bases agree with TRBD2. With V trimmed by 1 base and J by 2 bases, 5 bases remained unmatched. The CDR3 loop spans 16 amino acids. Germline CDR1 MGHRA, CDR2 YSYEKL. CDR3 region: CASSQGVAGYTDTQYF. The CDR3 DNA reads as TGCGCCAGCAGCCAAGGAGTAGCGGGGTACACAGATACGCAGTATTTT.

The chain carries TRBV11-3 and TRBJ2-7; 7 bases line up with TRBD2. Germline CDR1 is SGHNT and CDR2 is YENEEA. V lost 1 base and J lost 5; bases outside the gene matches: 17. The CDR3 is 18 amino acids. The CDR3, as DNA: TGTGCCAGCAGCTTAGGAGTTTGGTTGCGGGAGATTTGTGACGAGCAGTACTTC. Residues: CASSLGVWLREICDEQYF.

The chain combines TRBV10-1 with TRBJ1-3, with D unclear. Trimming stripped 6 bases from V and 0 bases from J, with 18 bases between. This CDR3 has 17 residues. Germline values: CDR1 WNHNN, CDR2 SYGVQD (reference sequence). CDR3 bases: TGCGCCAGCAGCATCCTCGAGGGAAAGATCTCTGGAAACACCATATATTTT. Residues: CASSILEGKISGNTIYF.

There are a few counts of this clone. This chain links TRBV25-1 with TRBJ1-2, with D perhaps TRBD1 (5 bases). Trimming left V 2 bases short and J 7 bases short, with 8 bases between. The CDR3 contains 12 residues. The V gene's germline CDR1 is MGHDK and CDR2 SYGVNS. Here the CDR3 reads CASSEGGSGYTF. In nucleotides, the CDR3 is TGTGCCAGCAGTGAAGGGGGGAGTGGCTACACCTTC.

Only one count was recorded for this clone. J is TRBJ2-1 and V is TRBV7-3; possible D gene TRBD2, 5 bases. The CDR3 spans 14 residues. Germline values: CDR1 SGHTA, CDR2 FQGTGA. With 3 bases removed from V and 8 bases from J, the gap between germline ends came to 14 bases. For the CDR3, the DNA is TGTGCCAGCAGCTTCGGCGGGCCGCCCCATGAGCAGTTCTTC. Protein product: CASSFGGPPHEQFF.

The rearrangement joins TRBV11-2 to TRBJ2-3; TRBD1 matches at 7 bases. Germline V CDR1 and CDR2: SGHAT, FQNNGV. CDR3 length: 12 residues. V lost 7 bases to trimming and J lost 6 bases; unmatched junction nucleotides: 4. The CDR3 bases are TGTGCCAGCACTCCCAGGGGGGATACGCAGTATTTT. This codes for CASTPRGDTQYF.

The chain uses TRBV5-6 and TRBJ2-4; D unclear. Germline V gene sequence: CDR1 SGHDT, CDR2 YYEEEE. This CDR3 is built from 14 residues. V lost 3 bases and J lost 1, with 8 bases in between. The CDR3 protein is CASSSLAAKNIQYF. DNA of the CDR3: TGTGCCAGCAGCTCCCTTGCGGCCAAAAACATTCAGTACTTC.

The chain uses TRBV6-6 and TRBJ2-7; tentatively, D is TRBD1 (6 bases). The CDR3 is 13 residues long. The V end lost 6 bases, the J end lost 3 bases, and 12 bases lay between the germline ends. Germline-derived CDR1 and CDR2 are MNHNY and SVGAGI (reference sequence). The chain's CDR3 is CASRPTGYYEQYF. For the CDR3, the DNA is TGTGCCAGCAGGCCAACAGGGTACTACGAGCAGTACTTC.